Presented here are 6 T cell receptor beta chains from one specimen sequenced in a study of shared clonotypes between healthy human individuals. Repertoires were generated with immunoSEQ multiplex PCR, while TCRdb's copy carries only in-frame clones and drops some. Of about 2.4 million clones in the sample, 93% were seen once. The sample was naive CD4+ T cells from PBMCs. Subset denoted: CD45RA+ positively selected. These receptors were obtained from a man between 18 and 35 years old in good health. Some clones in this sample may be carry-over from other donors' samples.

The chain uses TRBV7-9 and TRBJ2-3, with D perhaps TRBD2 (5 bases). This CDR3 spans 16 amino acids. CDR1 and CDR2 from the germline V gene are SEHNR and FQNEAQ (reference sequence). Trimming stripped 2 bases from V and 0 bases from J, with 12 bases between. CDR3 in DNA: TGTGCCAGCAGCTTAAGCGGAGGCGGCAGCACAGATACGCAGTATTTT. Protein sequence: CASSLSGGGSTDTQYF.

As regards this clone: Other DNA sequences in the sample encode the same CDR3. The CDR3 DNA sequence: TGCGCCAGCAGCCCGGGACAGGGGTTCTACGAGCAGTACTTC. This encodes CASSPGQGFYEQYF. The chain recombines TRBV5-1 with TRBJ2-7; 10 nucleotides match TRBD1. This CDR3 spans 14 amino acids. Germline trimming cut 4 bases from V and 3 bases from J; bases unmatched to any gene: 4. Germline loops: CDR1 SGHRS, CDR2 YFSETQ.

The V and J genes are TRBV5-8 and TRBJ1-4; maybe TRBD1 (5 bases). The CDR3 covers 15 residues. Trimming took 4 bases from V and 0 from J, leaving 10 bases between them. The germline gives CDR1 SGHTS, CDR2 YDEGEE. CDR3 bases: TGTGCCAGCAGCACCGGGACGGCAACTAATGAAAAACTGTTTTTT. Protein: CASSTGTATNEKLFF.

The gene calls are TRBV6-4 and TRBJ2-3; D gene unclear. V lost 4 bases, J lost 2 bases, and 10 bases lay in between. Germline V gives CDR1 MRHNA, CDR2 SNTAGT. The CDR3 is 14 amino acids. The CDR3 bases are TGTGCCAGCAGTGTCGGGCTGTTCACAGATACGCAGTATTTT. Translation gives CASSVGLFTDTQYF.

The chain recombines TRBV19 with TRBJ2-1; D may be TRBD2 (6 bases). The CDR3 sequence is 13 residues long. The V gene's germline CDR1 is LNHDA and CDR2 SQIVND (reference sequence). V shed 10 bases and J shed 4 bases, with 14 bases lying between them. The CDR3 nucleotides are TGTGCCACTCGGGAGTCCCTTTACAATGAGCAGTTCTTC. This translates into CATRESLYNEQFF.

This chain links TRBV2 with TRBJ1-2; no definite D call. Looked up from germline, CDR1 is SNHLY and CDR2 is FYNNEI. V lost 3 bases, J lost 2 bases, and 4 bases lay in between. This CDR3 is 12 amino acids long. In nucleotides, the CDR3 is TGTGCCAGCAGTGAGTCGAACTATGGCTACACCTTC. It encodes CASSESNYGYTF.